This TCR beta chain derives from a study of beta chain features in type 1 diabetes. This clone has just a few counts. V lost 7 bases and J lost 2, with 9 bases in between. This CDR3 spans 12 amino acids. The germline V gene has CDR1 ENHRY and CDR2 SYGVKD. All of the isolated RNA was reverse transcribed, so expressed TCRB transcripts were sequenced. Sequenced by immunoSEQ multiplex PCR; TCRdb stores in-frame clones only, minus some. The table has hundreds of thousands of clones, less than 20% seen once. This sequence was found in a man younger than 30 in good health. Sequencing was carried out using naive CD4+ T cells from blood. The V gene is TRBV10-3, the J gene TRBJ2-7; D is unclear. CDR3 bases: TGTGCCATCACCCGAGGCCCCTACGAGCAGTACTTC. Its protein product is CAITRGPYEQYF.